This T cell receptor beta chain was sequenced during a study of blood T cell repertoires in COVID-19. As for the study in general: From T cells, B-cell-depleted T cells, or PBMCs came the material, which was cDNA or gDNA.

Across 24 US areas, participants ranged in age from about 18 to 100 years. Each recovered donor of Cohort 3 presented with two negative PCRs, clearance, or symptom resolution. This CDR3 spans 16 amino acids. Per germline, CDR1 SEHNR and CDR2 FQNEAQ (reference sequence). With V trimmed by 3 bases and J by 0 bases, 7 bases remained unmatched. Original methodology: Quantification of nucleated cells was approximated via reference gene primer amplification. Profiling relied on immunoSEQ multiplex PCR, and the TCRdb table lists in-frame clones only, not all of them. The V and J calls and clone size are taken from that table; D and trimming were inferred from the DNA. Of some 300,000 clones detected, more than 75% appear once; the ten largest clones hold about 4%.

The sequencing sample was made of PBMCs or T cells enriched from blood (not recorded which). This chain links TRBV7-9 with TRBJ1-2, with 7 bases aligning to TRBD1. The clonotype was recovered from a man aged 30 to 39 who had recovered from COVID-19. The CDR3 bases are TGTGCCAGCAGCTTCTCCGGGACAGAAGCTAACTATGGCTACACCTTC. It is translated as CASSFSGTEANYGYTF.